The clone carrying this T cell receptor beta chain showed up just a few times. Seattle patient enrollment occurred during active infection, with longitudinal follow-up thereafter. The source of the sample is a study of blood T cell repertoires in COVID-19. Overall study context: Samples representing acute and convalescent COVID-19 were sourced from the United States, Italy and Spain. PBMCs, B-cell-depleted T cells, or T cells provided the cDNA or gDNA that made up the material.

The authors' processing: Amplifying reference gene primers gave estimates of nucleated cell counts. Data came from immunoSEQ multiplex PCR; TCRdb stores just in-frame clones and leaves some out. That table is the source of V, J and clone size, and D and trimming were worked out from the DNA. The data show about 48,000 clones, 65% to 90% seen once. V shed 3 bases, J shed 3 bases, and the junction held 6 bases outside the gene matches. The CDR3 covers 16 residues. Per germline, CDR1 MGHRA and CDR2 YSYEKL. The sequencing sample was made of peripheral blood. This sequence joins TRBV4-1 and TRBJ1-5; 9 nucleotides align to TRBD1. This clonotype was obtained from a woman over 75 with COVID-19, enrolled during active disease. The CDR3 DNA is TGCGCCAGCAGCCAGCCGGACAGGGGAAACAATCAGCCCCAGCATTTT. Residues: CASSQPDRGNNQPQHF.